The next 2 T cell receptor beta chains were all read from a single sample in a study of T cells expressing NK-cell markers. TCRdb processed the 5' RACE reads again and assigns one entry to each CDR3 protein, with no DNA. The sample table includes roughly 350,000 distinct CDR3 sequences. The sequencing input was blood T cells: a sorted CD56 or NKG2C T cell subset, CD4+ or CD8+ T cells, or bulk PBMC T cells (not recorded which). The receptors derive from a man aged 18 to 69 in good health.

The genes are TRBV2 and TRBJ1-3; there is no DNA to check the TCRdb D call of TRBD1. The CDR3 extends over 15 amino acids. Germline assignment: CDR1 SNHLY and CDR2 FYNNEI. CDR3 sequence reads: CASRGESFSGNTIYF.

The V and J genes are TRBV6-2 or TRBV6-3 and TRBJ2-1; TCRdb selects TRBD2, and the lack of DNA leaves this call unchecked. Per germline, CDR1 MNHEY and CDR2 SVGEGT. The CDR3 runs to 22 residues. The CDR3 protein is CASSYSGLAGDLISSSYNEQFF.